Here is one T cell receptor beta chain with its context. Its antigen is still unknown. The CDR3 extends over 14 amino acids. Trimming took 0 bases from V and 3 from J, leaving 9 bases between them. Germline V CDR1 and CDR2: SGHRS, YFSETQ. TCRdb's table, derived via immunoSEQ multiplex PCR, lists solely in-frame clones and lacks some. The sample holds around 150,000 clones, more than 75% seen once. The record originates from a study of T cell responses to AZD1222 COVID-19 vaccine. Overall study findings and caveats: White British people made up most donors, females outnumbered males, and clonal diversity was possibly underestimated.

The sequences come from peripheral blood, collected 28 days after the second AZD1222 dose. The chain carries TRBV5-1 and TRBJ1-2, with unresolved D. This TCR came from an adult who received the AZD1222 COVID-19 vaccine. Here the CDR3 reads CASSLGPPDYGYTF. For the CDR3, the DNA is TGCGCCAGCAGCTTGGGACCGCCAGACTATGGCTACACCTTC.